The 16 T cell receptor beta chains given below trace back to one sample, sequenced in a study of tumor-infiltrating lymphocytes in primary liver carcinoma. From 500 ng of total RNA, TCR beta-specific cDNA was reverse-transcribed using a constant-region primer. Generation of the TCR beta libraries relied on three nested multiplex PCR rounds using slightly modified ARM-PCR. Forward primers for TRBV1-TRBV30 and a C-beta reverse primer served the first two PCR rounds, at about 9 cycles each. Each CDR3 protein is one row after TCRdb ran MiXCR on the multiplex PCR reads. Here the sample spans approximately 300,000 distinct CDR3 sequences, about 60% being singletons. Unsorted whole blood yielded blood RNA, and germline DNA was extracted as well. Sequenced: peripheral blood. The source is a man aged 35 to 55 with primary liver carcinoma and hepatitis B virus infection.

As for this clonotype: With a much larger clone just one base away, this may be a read error. The chain recombines TRBV6-5 with TRBJ2-5, with 11 positions matching TRBD2. V was clipped by 0 bases and J by 7 bases; unmatched bases: 10. The germline V gene encodes CDR1 MNHEY and CDR2 SVGAGI. The CDR3 spans 17 residues. In DNA form, the CDR3 reads TGTGCCAGCAGTTACTCGGAGGGGACTAGCGGAGGAAGGACCCAGTACTTC. It translates to CASSYSEGTSGGRTQYF.

In regard to this clonotype: A much larger clonotype is one base distant, so this may be a read error. The chain is built from TRBV10-3 and TRBJ2-7, with 8 positions matching TRBD2. The V gene end was trimmed by 2 bases and the J gene end by 5 bases; junction bases not matched to a gene: 5. This CDR3 is 14 amino acids long. The germline V gene encodes CDR1 ENHRY and CDR2 SYGVKD. The CDR3 nucleotides are TGTGCCATCAGTGAGACGGGGGGGATCGACGAGCAGTACTTC. Its translation: CAISETGGIDEQYF.

Concerning this clonotype: Germline and junction disagree at one end, which may indicate a read error. The chain joins TRBV28 to TRBJ1-1; D uncertain. This CDR3 has 12 residues. The germline gives CDR1 MDHEN, CDR2 SYDVKM. CDR3 in amino acids: CVSSLRATEAFF. The CDR3 DNA is TGTGTCAGCAGTTTAAGGGCGACTGAAGCTTTCTTT.

The chain uses TRBV7-3 and TRBJ1-1; the D is unclear. With 4 bases removed from V and 8 bases from J, the gap between germline ends came to 14 bases. Germline loops: CDR1 SGHTA, CDR2 FQGTGA. The CDR3 consists of 13 residues. CDR3 in amino acids: CASSSESEAEAFF. CDR3 bases: TGTGCCAGCAGCTCGGAATCAGAGGCAGAAGCTTTCTTT.

The CDR3 sequence: CASSFSDTKRSAYEQYF. The CDR3 DNA sequence: TGTGCCAGCAGCTTCTCGGATACTAAGCGGTCTGCCTACGAGCAGTACTTC. The chain is built from TRBV11-2 and TRBJ2-7; maybe TRBD2 (5 bases). The CDR3 runs to 17 residues. Germline V lookup: CDR1 SGHAT, CDR2 FQNNGV. V lost 3 bases, J lost 2 bases, and 20 bases lay in between.

This clonotype was seen just once. The rearrangement joins TRBV28 to TRBJ1-1; D not resolved. The germline V gene encodes CDR1 MDHEN and CDR2 SYDVKM. The CDR3 consists of 11 residues. Trimming removed 8 bases from V and 7 bases from J, with 11 bases in between. The CDR3 DNA follows: TGTGCCAGCGGAATGATCGATGAAGCTTTCTTT. Residues: CASGMIDEAFF.

The count of this clonotype is one. It is likely a read error, because the conserved phenylalanine at the end of the CDR3 is missing. The rearrangement links TRBV6-5 to TRBJ2-7; the match to TRBD2 covers 8 bases. CDR3 length equals 13 residues. CDR1 is MNHEY and CDR2 is SVGAGI in the germline V gene. With 10 bases clipped from V and 5 bases from J, the junction kept 10 bases outside the gene matches. The CDR3 here is CAILTGGPDEQYY. Written as DNA, the CDR3 is TGTGCCATCCTAACGGGGGGGCCAGACGAGCAGTACTAC.

For this clonotype: Just one base apart from a much larger clone, this may be a read error. The chain uses TRBV6-5 and TRBJ2-7; 7 bases match TRBD2. Germline trimming cut 6 bases from V and 7 bases from J; bases unmatched to any gene: 6. The CDR3 sequence is 12 residues long. Germline V gives CDR1 MNHEY, CDR2 SVGAGI. CDR3 coding DNA: TGTGCCAGCAGGTGGGGGGGAATGGAGCAGTACTTC. This gives the protein CASRWGGMEQYF.

The chain is built from TRBV24-1 and TRBJ2-3, with a weak D call TRBD1 (6 bases). Germline V gene data show CDR1 as KGHDR and CDR2 as SFDVKD. V lost 4 bases to trimming and J lost 2 bases, with 12 bases between them. The CDR3 loop spans 15 amino acids. The CDR3 loop is CATSEAGAYTDTQYF. The CDR3 nucleotides read TGTGCCACCAGTGAGGCAGGGGCCTACACAGATACGCAGTATTTT.

A note on this clonotype: Being one base from a much bigger clone, this may be a read error. The DNA for the CDR3 is TGCAGCGCCCGTTCAGGGGGCAACAGCATTCATGGCCACACCTTC. It yields the protein CSARSGGNSIHGHTF. This chain connects TRBV29-1 to TRBJ1-2; 8 nucleotides align to TRBD1. Per germline, CDR1 SQVTM and CDR2 ANQGSEA. This CDR3 region has 15 residues.

The chain is built from TRBV30 and TRBJ1-2, with TRBD1 identical over 8 bases. CDR1 GTSNPN and CDR2 SVGIG come from the germline V gene (reference sequence). Unmatched junction bases numbered 7, after V lost 4 bases and J lost 9 bases. The CDR3 sequence is 12 residues long. CDR3: CAWTWDRLSYTF. DNA for the CDR3: TGTGCCTGGACCTGGGACAGGCTCAGCTACACCTTC.

A note on this clonotype: A read error may explain this, as a much larger clone is one base away. V usage is TRBV4-2 and J usage is TRBJ2-3; tentative D call: TRBD2 (6 bases). CDR3 length equals 18 residues. Germline V gene sequence: CDR1 LGHNA, CDR2 YNFKEQ. Trimming removed 1 base at V and 2 bases at J, with 19 bases between. The CDR3 region has the DNA TGTGCCAGCAGCCAAGGTGGGTTAGTGGGAGGCACCACAGATACGCAGTATTTT. Residues: CASSQGGLVGGTTDTQYF.

In the case of this clonotype: A much larger clonotype is one base distant, so this may be a read error. This sequence joins TRBV12-3 or TRBV12-4 and TRBJ1-5; 7 nucleotides align to TRBD1. The CDR3 length is 14 residues. Trimming cost V 7 bases and J 7 bases; bases outside gene matches: 10. The CDR3 DNA follows: TGTGCCAGCAATCCTCCAGGGGGAGGCCAGCCCCAGCATTTT. This sequence encodes CASNPPGGGQPQHF.

This clonotype appeared a few times. The junction departs from germline at one end; a sequencing error may be responsible. The V call is TRBV28, the J call TRBJ2-7; TRBD2 might be the D (6 bases). CDR1 is MDHEN, CDR2 SYDVKM, per germline. The CDR3 has 11 amino acids. CDR3 sequence: CAGSLGGEQYF. In nucleotides, the CDR3 is TGTGCCGGCAGTTTGGGGGGCGAGCAGTACTTC. The entire variable domain, with the rest obtained from reference TRBV28 and TRBJ2-7, is as follows: DVKVTQSSRYLVKRTGEKVFLECVQDMDHENMFWYRQDPGLGLRLIYFSYDVKMKEKGDIPEGYSVSREKKERFSLILESASTNQTSMYLCAGSLGGEQYFGPGTRLTVT.

A note on this clonotype: The CDR3 does not close with the conserved phenylalanine or tryptophan, likely indicating a read error. The DNA of the CDR3 is TGTGCCTGCAGCCAAGTTAGTCTAGGGGGACGCATCACAGATACGCAGTATTCT. This translates into CACSQVSLGGRITDTQYS. V and J are TRBV4-2 and TRBJ2-3, with D perhaps TRBD1 (6 bases). CDR1 and CDR2 (germline): LGHNA, YNFKEQ. The CDR3 sequence is 18 residues long.

As to this clonotype: One end of the junction does not line up with germline, which may come from a read error. V and J are TRBV10-3 and TRBJ1-5; no reliable D call. From germline, CDR1 is ENHRY and CDR2 SYGVKD. This CDR3 contains 15 residues. This CDR3 reads CTISDSGGPNQPQHF. CDR3 nucleotides: TGTACCATCAGTGATTCAGGCGGCCCGAATCAGCCCCAGCATTTT.